These T cell receptor beta chains were read from a single sample in a study of cytomegalovirus exposure and HLA in healthy donors. Generated by immunoSEQ multiplex PCR, the TCRdb table keeps only in-frame clones and is missing some. The table includes under 200,000 clones, roughly 76% detected once. Sequences were obtained from PBMCs. Receptors were obtained from a male donor in good health and CMV-seronegative. The CDR3 runs from the conserved cysteine through the conserved F or W. A D gene is named only where the DNA matches it firmly. Expanded clones get a size class; other rows say once, few or many, or leave the size out.

>16|TRBJ2-3|TRBD2|.|TRBV10-3
CAISESSGGWTDTQYF
TGTGCCATCAGTGAGTCGAGCGGGGGGTGGACAGATACGCAGTATTTT
>16|TRBJ2-7|TRBD1|.|TRBV29-1
CSVEGKTGENAYEQYF
TGCAGCGTTGAAGGCAAGACAGGGGAAAACGCCTACGAGCAGTACTTC
>14|TRBJ2-2|.|.|TRBV19
CASSSSANTGELFF
TGTGCCAGTAGTAGCAGCGCGAACACCGGGGAGCTGTTTTTT
>12|TRBJ2-2|.|.|TRBV11-3
CASSPYTGELFF
TGTGCCAGCAGCCCGTACACCGGGGAGCTGTTTTTT
>17|TRBJ2-2|TRBD2|.|TRBV5-5
CASSSTSASGGTGELFF
TGTGCCAGCAGCTCAACGAGCGCTAGCGGGGGGACCGGGGAGCTGTTTTTT
>17|TRBJ2-7|TRBD1|once|TRBV7-9
CASSSIPETGKSYEQYF
TGTGCCAGCAGCTCCATCCCCGAGACAGGGAAAAGCTACGAGCAGTACTTC
>13|TRBJ1-2|.|.|TRBV6-1
CASRLDSFYGYTF
TGTGCCAGCAGATTGGACAGCTTCTATGGCTACACCTTC
>15|TRBJ1-4|TRBD1|once|TRBV6-5
CASSFSGGIDEKLFF
TGTGCCAGCAGTTTTTCAGGGGGTATAGATGAAAAACTGTTTTTT
>15|TRBJ2-1|.|.|TRBV5-1
CASSLGGGPYNEQFF
TGCGCCAGCAGCTTGGGAGGGGGTCCCTACAATGAGCAGTTCTTC
>15|TRBJ1-1|.|once|TRBV4-1
CASSQVETGNTEAFF
TGCGCCAGCAGCCAAGTTGAGACAGGGAACACTGAAGCTTTCTTT
>14|TRBJ1-5|.|.|TRBV6-5
CASSYSEPNQPQHF
TGTGCCAGCAGTTACTCGGAGCCGAATCAGCCCCAGCATTTT
>16|TRBJ2-2|.|.|TRBV7-6
CASSYPPGHTTGELFF
TGTGCCAGCAGCTACCCGCCGGGACACACCACCGGGGAGCTGTTTTTT
>15|TRBJ2-7|.|once|TRBV5-4
CASSLGGSYSYEQYF
TGTGCCAGCAGCTTGGGAGGGTCCTACTCCTACGAGCAGTACTTC
>13|TRBJ1-2|TRBD1|.|TRBV7-8
CASSTRTGSSYTF
TGTGCCAGCAGCACCCGGACAGGGAGTAGCTACACCTTC
>15|TRBJ1-5|.|.|TRBV6-1
CASSGRARGNQPQHF
TGTGCCAGCAGTGGGCGGGCCCGGGGCAATCAGCCCCAGCATTTT
>12|TRBJ1-1|.|.|TRBV19
CASSTPVGEAFF
TGTGCCAGTAGTACCCCGGTTGGTGAAGCTTTCTTT
>16|TRBJ1-2|.|.|TRBV30
CAWTRGFVRANYGYTF
TGTGCCTGGACCAGGGGATTCGTTCGGGCTAACTATGGCTACACCTTC
>16|TRBJ1-5|.|.|TRBV21-1
CASSKATGCSNQPQHF
TGTGCCAGCAGCAAAGCCACGGGGTGTAGCAATCAGCCCCAGCATTTT
>12|TRBJ1-2|.|.|TRBV6-5
CASSYRGSTENF
TGTGCCAGCAGTTACCGTGGCTCAACAGAGAACTTC
>15|TRBJ1-2|TRBD1|.|TRBV18
CASSPGQGAGFGYTF
TGTGCCAGCTCACCCGGACAGGGGGCGGGTTTTGGCTACACCTTC
>14|TRBJ2-7|.|.|TRBV6-6
CASSYSGAPYEQYF
TGTGCCAGCAGTTACTCGGGGGCTCCCTACGAGCAGTACTTC
>17|TRBJ2-1|TRBD2|.|TRBV7-2
CASSRRNSGSSYNEQFF
TGTGCCAGCAGCAGAAGAAACAGCGGGAGCTCCTACAATGAGCAGTTCTTC
>15|TRBJ1-6|.|few|TRBV19
CASSIGTGQRSSLHF
TGTGCCAGTAGTATAGGAACAGGCCAGAGATCATCCCTCCACTTT
>18|TRBJ2-6|.|.|TRBV5-1
CASSLGGLFYSGANVLTF
TGCGCCAGCAGCTTGGGTGGACTATTTTATTCTGGGGCCAACGTCCTGACTTTC
>15|TRBJ2-7|.|.|TRBV7-9
CASSPSSRVLDEQYF
TGTGCCAGCAGCCCCTCCTCCAGGGTGCTGGATGAGCAGTACTTC
>16|TRBJ2-1|TRBD2|.|TRBV9
CASSAGGLAGGNEQFF
TGTGCCAGCAGCGCCGGGGGACTAGCGGGGGGTAATGAGCAGTTCTTC
>15|TRBJ2-5|.|.|TRBV19
CASSLWKDYRETQYF
TGTGCCAGTAGCCTGTGGAAAGACTACCGGGAGACCCAGTACTTC
>15|TRBJ2-7|TRBD1|.|TRBV11-2
CASSLGQGLSYEQYF
TGTGCCAGCAGCTTGGGACAGGGCCTCTCCTACGAGCAGTACTTC
>16|TRBJ2-3|.|.|TRBV7-6
CASSWKQTGAGDTQYF
TGTGCCAGCAGCTGGAAACAAACAGGGGCGGGGGATACGCAGTATTTT
>15|TRBJ1-1|.|.|TRBV30
CAWMEGRDRDTEAFF
TGTGCCTGGATGGAGGGACGGGACCGGGACACTGAAGCTTTCTTT
>16|TRBJ1-1|.|.|TRBV27
CASSSRWRGKVTEAFF
TGTGCCAGCAGTTCCCGCTGGAGGGGAAAGGTAACTGAAGCTTTCTTT
>11|TRBJ2-7|.|.|TRBV2
CASSEVLEQYF
TGTGCCAGCAGTGAAGTCCTCGAGCAGTACTTC
>17|TRBJ2-3|TRBD1|.|TRBV4-1
CASRSGTGGSSTDTQYF
TGCGCCAGCAGATCCGGGACAGGAGGTTCTAGCACAGATACGCAGTATTTT
>16|TRBJ2-1|TRBD2|.|TRBV4-1
CASSQEASGGWGEQFF
TGCGCCAGCAGCCAAGAAGCTAGCGGGGGGTGGGGTGAGCAGTTCTTC
>21|TRBJ1-1|.|.|TRBV27
CASPEEPDRQGRIHGNTEAFF
TGTGCCAGCCCCGAAGAGCCGGACCGACAAGGGAGAATACATGGGAACACTGAAGCTTTCTTT
>13|TRBJ2-3|.|once|TRBV5-1
CASSLSTTDTQYF
TGCGCCAGCAGCTTGTCTACTACAGATACGCAGTATTTT
>12|TRBJ2-5|.|.|TRBV5-1
CASSQGGETQYF
TGCGCCAGCAGCCAGGGAGGAGAGACCCAGTACTTC
>16|TRBJ2-2|.|.|TRBV5-4
CASSLARGSDTGELFF
TGTGCCAGCAGCTTGGCCCGGGGGTCGGACACCGGGGAGCTGTTTTTT
>15|TRBJ2-4|.|.|TRBV6-5
CASSYSVTLQNSQYF
TGTGCCAGCAGTTACTCGGTCACCCTGCAAAACAGTCAGTACTTC
>14|TRBJ1-2|TRBD1|.|TRBV5-6
CASSSPTGFTGYTF
TGTGCCAGCAGCTCTCCGACAGGGTTTACCGGCTACACCTTC
>13|TRBJ2-3|.|once|TRBV19
CASSVTEADTQYF
TGTGCCAGTAGTGTGACAGAGGCGGATACGCAGTATTTT
>15|TRBJ1-2|TRBD1|once|TRBV5-1
CASSPRTGRPYGYTF
TGCGCCAGCAGCCCTAGGACAGGGCGGCCATATGGCTACACCTTC
>17|TRBJ2-5|.|.|TRBV5-1
CASSPTASGEKKETQYF
TGCGCCAGCAGCCCCACGGCGTCGGGGGAAAAGAAAGAGACCCAGTACTTC
>12|TRBJ2-7|.|once|TRBV29-1
CSHQDSTYEQYF
TGCAGCCATCAGGATTCTACCTACGAGCAGTACTTC
>15|TRBJ1-2|.|once|TRBV9
CASSVATIRDYGYTF
TGTGCCAGCAGCGTAGCAACCATCCGGGACTATGGCTACACCTTC
>15|TRBJ2-5|TRBD2|.|TRBV5-1
CASSTTSGEGETQYF
TGCGCCAGCAGCACTACTAGCGGGGAGGGAGAGACCCAGTACTTC
>17|TRBJ1-1|.|.|TRBV19
CASSIELSLSLNTEAFF
TGTGCCAGTAGTATAGAACTCTCTTTGAGTTTGAACACTGAAGCTTTCTTT
>14|TRBJ2-5|TRBD1|.|TRBV9
CASSGYRGRETQYF
TGTGCCAGCAGCGGGTACAGGGGGCGAGAGACCCAGTACTTC
>16|TRBJ1-1|TRBD1|.|TRBV11-2
CASSLLGQGGRTEAFF
TGTGCCAGCAGCTTGTTGGGGCAGGGGGGAAGGACTGAAGCTTTCTTT
>17|TRBJ1-5|.|.|TRBV5-8
CASSLLTRALSNQPQHF
TGTGCCAGCAGCTTGTTGACCAGGGCCCTTAGCAATCAGCCCCAGCATTTT
>15|TRBJ1-5|.|.|TRBV6-6
CASSWEKIIMQPLHF
TGTGCCAGCAGTTGGGAGAAAATCATTATGCAGCCACTCCATTTT